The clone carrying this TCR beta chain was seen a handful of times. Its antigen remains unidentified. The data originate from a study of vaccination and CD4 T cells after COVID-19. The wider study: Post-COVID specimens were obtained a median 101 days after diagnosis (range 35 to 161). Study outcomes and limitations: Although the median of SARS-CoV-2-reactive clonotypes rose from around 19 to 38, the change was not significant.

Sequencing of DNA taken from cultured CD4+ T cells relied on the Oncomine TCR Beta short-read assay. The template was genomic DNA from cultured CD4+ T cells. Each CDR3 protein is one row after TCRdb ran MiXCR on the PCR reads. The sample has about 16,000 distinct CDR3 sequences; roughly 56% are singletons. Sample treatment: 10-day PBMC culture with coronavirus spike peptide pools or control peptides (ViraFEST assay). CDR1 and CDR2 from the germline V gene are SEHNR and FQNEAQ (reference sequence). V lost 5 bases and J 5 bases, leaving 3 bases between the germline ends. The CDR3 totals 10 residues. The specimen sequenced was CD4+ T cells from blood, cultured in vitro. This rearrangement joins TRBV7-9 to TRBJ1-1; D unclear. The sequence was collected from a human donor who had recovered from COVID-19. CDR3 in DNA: TGTGCCAGCAGCCCAACTGAAGCTTTCTTT. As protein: CASSPTEAFF. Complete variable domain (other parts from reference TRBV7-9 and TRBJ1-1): DTGVSQNPRHKITKRGQNVTFRCDPISEHNRLYWYRQTLGQGPEFLTYFQNEAQLEKSRLLSDRFSAERPKGSFSTLEIQRTEQGDSAMYLCASSPTEAFFGQGTRLTVV.